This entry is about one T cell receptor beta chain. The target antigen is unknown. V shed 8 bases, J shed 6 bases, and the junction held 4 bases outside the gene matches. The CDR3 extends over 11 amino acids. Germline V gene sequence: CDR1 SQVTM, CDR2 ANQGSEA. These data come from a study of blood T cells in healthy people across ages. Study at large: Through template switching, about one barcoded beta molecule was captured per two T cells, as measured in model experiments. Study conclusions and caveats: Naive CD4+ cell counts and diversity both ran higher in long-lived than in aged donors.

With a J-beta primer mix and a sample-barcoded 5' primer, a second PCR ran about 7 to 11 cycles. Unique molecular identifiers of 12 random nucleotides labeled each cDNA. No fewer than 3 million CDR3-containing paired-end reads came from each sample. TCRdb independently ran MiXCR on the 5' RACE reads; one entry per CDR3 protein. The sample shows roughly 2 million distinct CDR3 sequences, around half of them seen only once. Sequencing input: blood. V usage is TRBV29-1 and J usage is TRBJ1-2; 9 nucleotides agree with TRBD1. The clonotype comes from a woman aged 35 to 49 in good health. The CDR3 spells CSIRDRDGYTF. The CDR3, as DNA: TGCAGCATCCGGGACAGGGATGGCTACACCTTC.